This TCR beta chain was found in a study of Graves' ophthalmopathy and Graves' hyperthyroidism. The authors amplified TCR beta CDR3 regions from RNA transcripts. The library came from an HTBI-primed first-round RT-PCR and a second-round multiplex PCR. TCRdb called the multiplex PCR reads again in MiXCR, with one record for every CDR3 protein. The table lists hundreds of thousands of distinct CDR3 sequences, approximately 22% of them singletons. This clonotype was seen at least ten times. Germline lookup yields CDR1 SGDLS and CDR2 YYNGEE. V was pared by 0 bases and J by 2 bases, with 9 bases between. This CDR3 region has 15 residues.

Sequencing was carried out using peripheral blood. J is TRBJ1-5 and V is TRBV9; no reliable D call. This TCR was sampled from a woman under 30 with stable Graves' hyperthyroidism. Some clones in this sample may be carry-over from other donors' samples. CDR3 in amino acids: CASSVDGSGNQPQHF. CDR3 bases: TGTGCCAGCAGCGTAGACGGTAGCGGCAATCAGCCCCAGCATTTT.